This T cell receptor beta chain was identified in a study of blood T cell repertoires in COVID-19. The assay was immunoSEQ multiplex PCR, and TCRdb's table has in-frame clones only and misses some. Among over 250,000 clones listed, approximately 91% were seen once. The CDR3 totals 16 residues. Germline V gene lookup returns CDR1 SEHNR and CDR2 FQNEAQ (reference sequence). J lost 3 bases, V lost 5 bases, and 6 bases had no gene match. The sample was peripheral blood. This receptor was identified in a man aged 50 to 59 with acute or convalescent COVID-19. V is TRBV7-9 and J is TRBJ2-7, with TRBD2 matching 14 bases. CDR3 DNA: TGTGCCAGCAGCCTCACCGGGACTAGCGGGGGCTACGAGCAGTACTTC. Translating gives CASSLTGTSGGYEQYF.